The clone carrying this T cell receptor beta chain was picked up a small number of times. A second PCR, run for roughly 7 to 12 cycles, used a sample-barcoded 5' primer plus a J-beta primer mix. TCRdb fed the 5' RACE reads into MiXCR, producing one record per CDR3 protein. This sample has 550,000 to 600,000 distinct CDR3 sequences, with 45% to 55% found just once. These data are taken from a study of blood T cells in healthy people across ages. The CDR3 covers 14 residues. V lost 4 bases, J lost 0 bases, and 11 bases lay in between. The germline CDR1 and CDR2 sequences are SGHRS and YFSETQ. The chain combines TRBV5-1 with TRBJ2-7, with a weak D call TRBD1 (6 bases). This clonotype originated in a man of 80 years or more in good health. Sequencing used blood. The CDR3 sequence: CASSRQVPSYEQYF. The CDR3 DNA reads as TGCGCCAGCAGCCGACAGGTCCCCTCCTACGAGCAGTACTTC. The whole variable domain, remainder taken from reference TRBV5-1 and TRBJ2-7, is KAGVTQTPRYLIKTRGQQVTLSCSPISGHRSVSWYQQTPGQGLQFLFEYFSETQRNKGNFPGRFSGRQFSNSRSEMNVSTLELGDSALYLCASSRQVPSYEQYFGPGTRLTVT.